The T cell receptor (beta chain) described here comes from a study of regulatory T cells in long-lasting Graves disease. Looking at the study overall: Those with persistent Graves' disease had received antithyroid drugs for over 5 years with positive TSH receptor antibodies. Findings and limits, study-wide: Because few samples were included, accuracy may have been lower.

The sample's time point: persistent/refractory GD, antithyroid drugs over 5 years with positive TRAb. PBMC-extracted RNA yielded the TCR library. About this clonotype: Antigen: not known. This could be a read error, since a much larger clone is one nucleotide away. The CDR3 ends on some other residue instead of the conserved phenylalanine or tryptophan, so this is likely a read error.

From germline, CDR1 is LGHDT and CDR2 YNNKEL (reference sequence). This CDR3 spans 16 amino acids. Trimming left V 1 base short and J 6 bases short, with 19 bases between. Building of the TCR beta libraries involved iRepertoire HTBI primers and Arm-PCR of CDR3 regions. Using its own MiXCR run on the multiplex PCR reads, TCRdb lists one record per CDR3 protein. The table records hundreds of thousands of distinct CDR3 sequences, under 25% of them present only once. The sequence was collected from a female donor with Graves disease. The V call is TRBV3-1, the J call TRBJ2-7, with a tentative D call TRBD2 (5 bases). The material sequenced was peripheral blood mononuclear cells (PBMCs), taken when the disease was refractory, from a patient treated with antithyroid drugs. CDR3 DNA: TGTGCCAGCAGCCAAGCCTCTGAGGGTGCCCCTTCCGAGCAGTACCTC. Amino acids: CASSQASEGAPSEQYL.